The rows below give T cell receptor beta chains drawn from one sample of a study of T cell repertoires in cytomegalovirus infection. TCRdb reanalysed the reads using MiXCR and keeps one entry per CDR3 protein. The sample holds 400,000 or so distinct CDR3 sequences, roughly 30% seen once. The material sequenced was PBMCs. These receptors were taken from a human donor in good health (CMV status not recorded). Some clones in this sample may be carry-over from other donors' samples. CDR3s include the opening cysteine and the closing phenylalanine or tryptophan. D genes are given only for firm matches. Expanded clones are given a class, and other clones once, few, many or no size at all.

J,V,size,D,DNA,CDR3
TRBJ2-3,TRBV5-4,-,-,TGTGCCAGCAGCTTGGAGGACTCCCCGAGGTCTACGCAGTATTTT,CASSLEDSPRSTQYF
TRBJ1-5,TRBV4-1,-,TRBD1,TGCGCCAGCAGCCTTGACAGGGTGAGCAATCAGCCCCAGCATTTT,CASSLDRVSNQPQHF
TRBJ2-1,TRBV5-1,-,-,TGCGCCAGCAGCTTGGTACCGCAAAGCTCCTACAATGAGCAGTTCTTC,CASSLVPQSSYNEQFF
TRBJ1-2,TRBV6-2/TRBV6-3,-,-,TGTGACAGCAGTTACGGGACCCGGGTCGTCTATGTCTACACCTTC,CDSSYGTRVVYVYTF
TRBJ1-5,TRBV7-2,many,-,TGTGCCAGCAGCTTAGTCTGGCCGGGGGCGGGCAATCAGCCCCAGCATTTT,CASSLVWPGAGNQPQHF
TRBJ2-5,TRBV7-9,many,TRBD2,TGTGCCAGCAGCCTGACTAGCGGGGAAGAGACCCAGTACTTC,CASSLTSGEETQYF
TRBJ1-2,TRBV27,-,-,TGTGCCAGCAGCCAAGCCGCCGAGGGGCCCTACTATGGCTACACCTTC,CASSQAAEGPYYGYTF
TRBJ2-5,TRBV4-1,-,TRBD2,TGCGCCAGCAGCCAAGAGAGACTAGCGGGGGGGATCCAAGAGACCCAGTACTTC,CASSQERLAGGIQETQYF
TRBJ1-1,TRBV6-8,-,TRBD1,TGTGCCAGCAGTCATGACAGGGTTGGAACTGAAGCTTTCTTT,CASSHDRVGTEAFF
TRBJ2-3,TRBV7-7,few,TRBD1,TGTGCTAGCAGCCCGGGACAGGGATCCGTTGGCACAGATACGCAGTATTTT,CASSPGQGSVGTDTQYF
TRBJ2-7,TRBV6-2/TRBV6-3,-,-,TGTGCCAGCAGTTACGAAGGGGAGCAGTACTTC,CASSYEGEQYF
TRBJ1-5,TRBV2,few,TRBD1,TGTGCCAGCAGTGAAAGGGACAGAAATCAGCCCCAGCATTTT,CASSERDRNQPQHF
TRBJ1-5,TRBV7-2,many,-,TGTGCCAGCAGCTTACCGGGCGCCGGTAGCAATCAGCCCCAGCATTTT,CASSLPGAGSNQPQHF
TRBJ2-2,TRBV7-6,few,TRBD1,TGTGCCAGCAGCTTACGAACAGGGGGCGCGGACACCGGGGAGCTGTTTTTT,CASSLRTGGADTGELFF
TRBJ2-2,TRBV7-6,few,TRBD2,TGTGCTAGCAGCAAAGGACTAGCGGGGGGGCCAGTGGGCACCGGGGAGCTGTTTTTT,CASSKGLAGGPVGTGELFF
TRBJ1-2,TRBV6-2/TRBV6-3,-,-,TGTGCCAGCAGTAACGGGCCGACGGGAAACTATGGCTACACCTTC,CASSNGPTGNYGYTF
TRBJ2-3,TRBV12-3/TRBV12-4,-,-,TGTGCCAGCACCCCTATCGATACGCAGTATTTT,CASTPIDTQYF
TRBJ2-3,TRBV6-1,-,TRBD2,TGTGCCAGCAGTCGCGGGGGGGCAACAGATACGCAGTATTTT,CASSRGGATDTQYF
TRBJ2-1,TRBV12-3/TRBV12-4,few,-,TGTGCCAGCAGTTTCCTCCCCAATGAGCAGTTCTTC,CASSFLPNEQFF
TRBJ1-5,TRBV19,-,-,TGTGCCAGTAGCGGACAGACCTCCAATCAGCCCCAGCATTTT,CASSGQTSNQPQHF